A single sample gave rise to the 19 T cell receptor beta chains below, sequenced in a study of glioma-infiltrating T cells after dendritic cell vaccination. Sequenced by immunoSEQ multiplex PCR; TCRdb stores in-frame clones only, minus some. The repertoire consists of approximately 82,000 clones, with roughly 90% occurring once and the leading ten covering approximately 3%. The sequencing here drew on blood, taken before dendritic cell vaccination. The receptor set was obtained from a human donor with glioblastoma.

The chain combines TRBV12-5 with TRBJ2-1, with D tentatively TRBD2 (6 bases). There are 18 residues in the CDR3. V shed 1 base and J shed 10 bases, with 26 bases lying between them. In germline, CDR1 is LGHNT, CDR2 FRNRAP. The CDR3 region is CASGLGPPPRGTAREQFF. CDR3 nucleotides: TGTGCTAGTGGTTTGGGCCCCCCTCCCCGCGGGACTGCACGCGAGCAGTTCTTC.

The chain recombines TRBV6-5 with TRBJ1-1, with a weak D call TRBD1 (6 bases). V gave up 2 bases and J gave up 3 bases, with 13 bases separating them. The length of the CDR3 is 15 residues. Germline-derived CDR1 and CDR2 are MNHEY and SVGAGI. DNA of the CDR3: TGTGCCAGCAGTTACGATGAAGGGGGTTACACTGAAGCTTTCTTT. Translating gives CASSYDEGGYTEAFF.

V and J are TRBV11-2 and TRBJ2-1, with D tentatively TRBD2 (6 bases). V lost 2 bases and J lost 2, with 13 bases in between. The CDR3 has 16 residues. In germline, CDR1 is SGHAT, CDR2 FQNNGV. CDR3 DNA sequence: TGTGCCAGCAGCTTACAAGGACTACCTGCCTACAATGAGCAGTTCTTC. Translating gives CASSLQGLPAYNEQFF.

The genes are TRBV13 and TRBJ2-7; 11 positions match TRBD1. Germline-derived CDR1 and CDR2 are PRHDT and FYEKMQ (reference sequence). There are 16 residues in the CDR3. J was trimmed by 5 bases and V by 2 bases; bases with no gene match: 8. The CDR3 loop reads CASSLKGTGGLDEQYF. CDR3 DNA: TGTGCCAGCAGCTTAAAGGGGACAGGGGGTTTGGACGAGCAGTACTTC.

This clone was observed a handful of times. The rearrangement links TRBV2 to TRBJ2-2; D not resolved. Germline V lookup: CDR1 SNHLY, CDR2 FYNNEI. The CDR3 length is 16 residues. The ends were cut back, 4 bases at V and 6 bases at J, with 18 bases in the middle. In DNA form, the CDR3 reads TGTGCCAGCAGTGTAGTGAGGCTTAGTACCTCCGGGGAGCTGTTTTTT. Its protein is CASSVVRLSTSGELFF.

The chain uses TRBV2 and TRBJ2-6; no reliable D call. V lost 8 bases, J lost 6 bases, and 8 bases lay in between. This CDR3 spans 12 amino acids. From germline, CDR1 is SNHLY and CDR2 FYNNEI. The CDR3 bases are TGTGCCAGCGGTGGCGAGGCCAACGTCCTGACTTTC. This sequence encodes CASGGEANVLTF.

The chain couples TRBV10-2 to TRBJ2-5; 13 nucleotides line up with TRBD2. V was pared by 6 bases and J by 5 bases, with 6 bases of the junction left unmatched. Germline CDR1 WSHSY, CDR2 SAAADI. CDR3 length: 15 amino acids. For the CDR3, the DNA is TGCGCCAGCAGGGAAACTAGCGGGGGGGCGGAGACCCAGTACTTC. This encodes CASRETSGGAETQYF.

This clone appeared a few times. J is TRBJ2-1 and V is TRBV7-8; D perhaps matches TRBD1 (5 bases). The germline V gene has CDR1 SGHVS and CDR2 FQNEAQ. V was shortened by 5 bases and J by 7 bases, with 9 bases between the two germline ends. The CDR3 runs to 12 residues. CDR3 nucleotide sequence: TGTGCCAGCAGCACCAGGGATAATGAGCAGTTCTTC. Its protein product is CASSTRDNEQFF.

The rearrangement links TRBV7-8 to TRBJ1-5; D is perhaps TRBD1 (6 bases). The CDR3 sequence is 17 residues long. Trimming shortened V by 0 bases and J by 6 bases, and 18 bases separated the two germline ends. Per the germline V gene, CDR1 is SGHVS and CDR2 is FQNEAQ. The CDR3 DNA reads TGTGCCAGCAGCTTAGCGTCTCGGACAGCTAAGGGTCAGCCCCAGCATTTT. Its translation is CASSLASRTAKGQPQHF.

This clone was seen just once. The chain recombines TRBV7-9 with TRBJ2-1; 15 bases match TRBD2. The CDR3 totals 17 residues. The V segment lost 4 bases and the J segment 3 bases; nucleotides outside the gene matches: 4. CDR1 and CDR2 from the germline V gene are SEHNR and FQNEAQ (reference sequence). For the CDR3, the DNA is TGTGCCAGCAGCTCGGGACTAGCGGGAGGAGTCTACAATGAGCAGTTCTTC. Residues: CASSSGLAGGVYNEQFF.

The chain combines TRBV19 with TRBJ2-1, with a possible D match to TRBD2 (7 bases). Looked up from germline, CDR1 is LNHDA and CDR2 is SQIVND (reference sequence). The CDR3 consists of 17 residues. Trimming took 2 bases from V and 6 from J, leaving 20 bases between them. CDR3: CASSINRGATPGNEQFF. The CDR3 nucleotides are TGTGCCAGTAGTATAAATCGGGGGGCGACCCCCGGCAATGAGCAGTTCTTC.

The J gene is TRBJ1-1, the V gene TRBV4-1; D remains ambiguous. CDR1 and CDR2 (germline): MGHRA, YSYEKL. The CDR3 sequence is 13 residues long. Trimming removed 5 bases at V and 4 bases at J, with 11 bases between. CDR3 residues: CASSEVAGTEAFF. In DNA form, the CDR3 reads TGCGCCAGCAGCGAGGTGGCGGGCACTGAAGCTTTCTTT.

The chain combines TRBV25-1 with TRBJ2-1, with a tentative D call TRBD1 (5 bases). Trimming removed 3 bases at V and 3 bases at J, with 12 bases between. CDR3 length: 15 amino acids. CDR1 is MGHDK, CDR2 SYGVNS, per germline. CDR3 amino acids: CASSETAFSYNEQFF. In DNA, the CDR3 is TGTGCCAGCAGTGAGACAGCTTTTAGCTACAATGAGCAGTTCTTC.

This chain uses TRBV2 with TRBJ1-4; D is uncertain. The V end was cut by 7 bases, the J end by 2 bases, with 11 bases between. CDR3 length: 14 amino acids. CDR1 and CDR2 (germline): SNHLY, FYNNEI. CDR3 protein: CASIRRRTNEKLFF. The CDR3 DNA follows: TGTGCCAGCATCCGGAGGCGGACTAATGAAAAACTGTTTTTT.

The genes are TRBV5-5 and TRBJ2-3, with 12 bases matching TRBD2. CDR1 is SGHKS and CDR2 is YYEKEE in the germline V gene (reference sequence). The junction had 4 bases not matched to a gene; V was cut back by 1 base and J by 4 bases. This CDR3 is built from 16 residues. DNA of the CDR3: TGTGCCAGCAGCTTGTACCTAGCGGGAGGGTCAGATACGCAGTATTTT. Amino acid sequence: CASSLYLAGGSDTQYF. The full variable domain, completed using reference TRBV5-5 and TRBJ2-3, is DAGVTQSPTHLIKTRGQQVTLRCSPISGHKSVSWYQQVLGQGPQFIFQYYEKEERGRGNFPDRFSARQFPNYSSELNVNALLLGDSALYLCASSLYLAGGSDTQYFGPGTRLTVL.

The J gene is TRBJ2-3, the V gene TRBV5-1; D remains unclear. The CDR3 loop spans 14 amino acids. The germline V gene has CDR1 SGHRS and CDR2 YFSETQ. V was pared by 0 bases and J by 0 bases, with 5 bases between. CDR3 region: CASSLEQSTDTQYF. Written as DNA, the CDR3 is TGCGCCAGCAGCTTGGAACAGAGCACAGATACGCAGTATTTT.

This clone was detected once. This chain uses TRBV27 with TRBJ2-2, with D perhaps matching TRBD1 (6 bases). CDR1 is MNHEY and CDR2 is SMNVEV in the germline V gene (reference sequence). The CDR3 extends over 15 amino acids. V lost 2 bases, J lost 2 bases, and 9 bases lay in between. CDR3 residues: CASSLDRTNTGELFF. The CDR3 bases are TGTGCCAGCAGTTTAGACAGGACAAACACCGGGGAGCTGTTTTTT.

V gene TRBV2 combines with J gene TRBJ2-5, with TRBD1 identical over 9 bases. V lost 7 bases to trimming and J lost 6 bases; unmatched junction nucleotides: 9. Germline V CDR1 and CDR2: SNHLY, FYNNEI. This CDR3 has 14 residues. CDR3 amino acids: CASNLDRGEKTQYF. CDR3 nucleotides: TGTGCCAGCAACCTGGACAGGGGTGAAAAGACCCAGTACTTC.

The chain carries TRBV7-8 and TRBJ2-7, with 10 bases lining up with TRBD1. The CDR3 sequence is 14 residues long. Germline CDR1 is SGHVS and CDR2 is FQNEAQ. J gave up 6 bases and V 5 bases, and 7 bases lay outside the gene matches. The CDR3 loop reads CASSPKRTGGEQYF. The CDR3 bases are TGTGCCAGCAGCCCCAAACGGACAGGGGGCGAGCAGTACTTC.